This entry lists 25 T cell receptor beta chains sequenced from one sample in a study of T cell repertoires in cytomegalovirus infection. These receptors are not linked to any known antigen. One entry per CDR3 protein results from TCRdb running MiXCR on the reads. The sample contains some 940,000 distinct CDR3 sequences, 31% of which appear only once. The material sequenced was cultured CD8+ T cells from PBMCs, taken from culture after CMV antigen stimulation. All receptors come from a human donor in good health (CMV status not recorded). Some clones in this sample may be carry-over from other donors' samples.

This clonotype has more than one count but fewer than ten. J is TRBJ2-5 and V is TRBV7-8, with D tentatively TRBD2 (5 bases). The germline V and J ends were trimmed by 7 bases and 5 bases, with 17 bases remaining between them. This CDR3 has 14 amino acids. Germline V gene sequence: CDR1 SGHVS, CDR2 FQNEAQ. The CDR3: CASKPEGSGETQYF. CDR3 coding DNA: TGTGCCAGCAAACCTGAGGGCAGCGGCGAGACCCAGTACTTC. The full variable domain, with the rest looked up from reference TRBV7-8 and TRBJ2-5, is GAGVSQSPRYKVAKRGQDVALRCDPISGHVSLFWYQQALGQGPEFLTYFQNEAQLDKSGLPSDRFFAERPEGSVSTLKIQRTQQEDSAVYLCASKPEGSGETQYFGPGTRLLVL.

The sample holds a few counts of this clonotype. The CDR3 loop is CASSPRSRGNTEAFF. The CDR3 DNA reads TGTGCCAGCAGCCCCCGCTCGAGGGGGAACACTGAAGCTTTCTTT. This chain uses TRBV4-2 with TRBJ1-1; D is possibly TRBD1 (5 bases). Between the trimmed V and J ends, which lost 4 bases and 1 base, there was a span of 13 bases. The CDR3 is 15 residues long. The germline V gene has CDR1 LGHNA and CDR2 YNFKEQ.

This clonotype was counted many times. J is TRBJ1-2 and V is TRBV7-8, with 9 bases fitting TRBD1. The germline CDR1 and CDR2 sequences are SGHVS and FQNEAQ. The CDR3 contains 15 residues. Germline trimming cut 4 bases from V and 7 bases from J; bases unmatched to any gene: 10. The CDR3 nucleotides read TGTGCCAGCAGCTCAGCCGGGACAGGGCTGAGTGGCTACACCTTC. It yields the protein CASSSAGTGLSGYTF.

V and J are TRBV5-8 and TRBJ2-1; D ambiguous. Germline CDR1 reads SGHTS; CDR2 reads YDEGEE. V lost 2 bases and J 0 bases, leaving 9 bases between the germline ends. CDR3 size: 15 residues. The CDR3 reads CASSFRKSSYNEQFF. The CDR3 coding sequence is TGTGCCAGCAGCTTCAGGAAAAGCTCCTACAATGAGCAGTTCTTC.

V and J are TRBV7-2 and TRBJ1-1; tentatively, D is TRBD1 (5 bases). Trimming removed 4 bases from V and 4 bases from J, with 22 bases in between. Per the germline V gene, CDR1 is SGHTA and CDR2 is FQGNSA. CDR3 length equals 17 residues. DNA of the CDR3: TGTGCCAGCAGCTCCGATCCGAGACAGATTTCGGTCACTGAAGCTTTCTTT. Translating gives CASSSDPRQISVTEAFF.

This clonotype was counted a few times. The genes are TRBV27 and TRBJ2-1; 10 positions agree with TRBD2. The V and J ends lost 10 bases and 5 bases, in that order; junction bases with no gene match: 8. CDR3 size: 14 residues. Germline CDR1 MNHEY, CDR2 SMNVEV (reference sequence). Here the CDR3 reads CATSTGTSDNEQFF. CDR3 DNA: TGTGCCACTTCAACCGGGACTAGCGACAATGAGCAGTTCTTC.

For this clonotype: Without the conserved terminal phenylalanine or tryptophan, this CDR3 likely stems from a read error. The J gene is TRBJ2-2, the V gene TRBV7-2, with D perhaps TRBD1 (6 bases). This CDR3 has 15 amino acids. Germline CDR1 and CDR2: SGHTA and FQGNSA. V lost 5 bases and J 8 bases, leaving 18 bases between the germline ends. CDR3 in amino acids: CASSDHRVRWGELFL. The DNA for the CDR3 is TGTGCCAGCAGCGACCACAGGGTCAGATGGGGGGAGCTGTTTCTT.

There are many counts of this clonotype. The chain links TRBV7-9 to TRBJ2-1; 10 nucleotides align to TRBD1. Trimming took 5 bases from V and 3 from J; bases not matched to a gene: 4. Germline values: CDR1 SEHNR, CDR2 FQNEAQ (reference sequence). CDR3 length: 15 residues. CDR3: CASSIGTGVYNEQFF. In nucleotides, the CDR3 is TGTGCCAGCAGCATTGGGACAGGGGTCTACAATGAGCAGTTCTTC.

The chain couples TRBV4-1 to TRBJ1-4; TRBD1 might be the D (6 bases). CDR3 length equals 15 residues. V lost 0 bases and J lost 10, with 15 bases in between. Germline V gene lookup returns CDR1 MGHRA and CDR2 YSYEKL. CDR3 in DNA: TGCGCCAGCAGCCAAGAGGAAGGAGGGGGGGGAAAACTGTTTTTT. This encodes CASSQEEGGGGKLFF.

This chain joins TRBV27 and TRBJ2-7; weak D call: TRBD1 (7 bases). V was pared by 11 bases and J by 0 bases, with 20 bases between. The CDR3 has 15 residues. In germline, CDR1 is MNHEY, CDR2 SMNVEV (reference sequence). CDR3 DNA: TGTGCCGTAGCAGGGGGACTCTCGCCCTCCTACGAGCAGTACTTC. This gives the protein CAVAGGLSPSYEQYF.

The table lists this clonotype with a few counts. The CDR3 here is CASSLGVSEQYF. Written as DNA, the CDR3 is TGTGCCAGCAGCTTGGGGGTATCCGAGCAGTACTTC. This chain links TRBV7-9 with TRBJ2-7; TRBD1 or TRBD2 may be the D gene (5 bases each). Germline CDR1 and CDR2: SEHNR and FQNEAQ (reference sequence). This CDR3 region has 12 residues. Trimming shortened V by 3 bases and J by 6 bases, and 9 bases separated the two germline ends.

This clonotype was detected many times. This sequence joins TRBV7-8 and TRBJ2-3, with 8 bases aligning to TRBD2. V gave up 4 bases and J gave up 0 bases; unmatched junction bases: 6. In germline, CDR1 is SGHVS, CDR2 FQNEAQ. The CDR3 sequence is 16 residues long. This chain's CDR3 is CASSSPQRESTDTQYF. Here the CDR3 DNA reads TGTGCCAGCAGCTCCCCACAGCGGGAGAGCACAGATACGCAGTATTTT.

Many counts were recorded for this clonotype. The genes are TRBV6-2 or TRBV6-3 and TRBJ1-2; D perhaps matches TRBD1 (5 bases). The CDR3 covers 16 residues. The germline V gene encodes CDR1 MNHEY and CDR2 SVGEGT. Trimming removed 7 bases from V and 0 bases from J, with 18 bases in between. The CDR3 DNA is TGTGCCAGCACCCATACGGACGGGGGGACTAACTATGGCTACACCTTC. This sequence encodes CASTHTDGGTNYGYTF.

In DNA form, the CDR3 reads TGTGCCACCAGCAGGTGGAGAGAGGGGGCTCGTGTGGGAGGCTACACCTTC. Translated: CATSRWREGARVGGYTF. The chain uses TRBV15 and TRBJ1-2, with 7 bases aligning to TRBD1. Losses at the gene ends were 3 bases for V and 8 bases for J; bases not matched to a gene: 18. Germline V CDR1 and CDR2: LNHNV, YYDKDF (reference sequence). The CDR3 runs to 17 residues. The full variable domain, completed using reference TRBV15 and TRBJ1-2, is DAMVIQNPRYQVTQFGKPVTLSCSQTLNHNVMYWYQQKSSQAPKLLFHYYDKDFNNEADTPDNFQSRRPNTSFCFLDIRSPGLGDTAMYLCATSRWREGARVGGYTFGSGTRLTVV.

CDR3 residues: CASSGALTDTQYF. The CDR3 DNA reads TGTGCCAGTAGTGGGGCCCTCACAGATACGCAGTATTTT. The chain combines TRBV19 with TRBJ2-3, with D perhaps matching TRBD1 (5 bases). This CDR3 spans 13 amino acids. V dropped 5 bases and J dropped 2 bases, with 8 bases sitting between them. The V gene's germline CDR1 is LNHDA and CDR2 SQIVND (reference sequence). The variable domain in full, completed from reference TRBV19 and TRBJ2-3, reads DGGITQSPKYLFRKEGQNVTLSCEQNLNHDAMYWYRQDPGQGLRLIYYSQIVNDFQKGDIAEGYSVSREKKESFPLTVTSAQKNPTAFYLCASSGALTDTQYFGPGTRLTVL.

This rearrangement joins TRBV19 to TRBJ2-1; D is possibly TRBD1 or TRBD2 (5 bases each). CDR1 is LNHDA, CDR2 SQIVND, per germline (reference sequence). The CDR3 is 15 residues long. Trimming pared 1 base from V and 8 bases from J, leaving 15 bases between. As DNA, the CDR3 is TGTGCCAGTAGTATAGTCCGGGACCCGCGGGATGAGCAGTTCTTC. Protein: CASSIVRDPRDEQFF. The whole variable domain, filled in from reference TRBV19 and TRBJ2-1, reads DGGITQSPKYLFRKEGQNVTLSCEQNLNHDAMYWYRQDPGQGLRLIYYSQIVNDFQKGDIAEGYSVSREKKESFPLTVTSAQKNPTAFYLCASSIVRDPRDEQFFGPGTRLTVL.

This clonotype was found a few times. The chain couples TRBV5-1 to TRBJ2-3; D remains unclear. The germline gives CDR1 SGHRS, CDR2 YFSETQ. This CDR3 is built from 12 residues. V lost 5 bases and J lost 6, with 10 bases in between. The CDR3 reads CASSLHADTQYF. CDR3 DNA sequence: TGCGCCAGCAGTCTCCACGCGGATACGCAGTATTTT.

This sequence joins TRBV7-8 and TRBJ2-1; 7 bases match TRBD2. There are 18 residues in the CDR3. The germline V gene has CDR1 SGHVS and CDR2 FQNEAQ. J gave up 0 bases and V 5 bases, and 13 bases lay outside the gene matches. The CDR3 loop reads CASSPHGPAGSSYNEQFF. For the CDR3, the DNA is TGTGCCAGCAGCCCCCACGGTCCAGCGGGGAGCTCCTACAATGAGCAGTTCTTC. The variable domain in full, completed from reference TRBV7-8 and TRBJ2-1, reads GAGVSQSPRYKVAKRGQDVALRCDPISGHVSLFWYQQALGQGPEFLTYFQNEAQLDKSGLPSDRFFAERPEGSVSTLKIQRTQQEDSAVYLCASSPHGPAGSSYNEQFFGPGTRLTVL.

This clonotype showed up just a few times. CDR3 sequence: CSARDVGQGEEGYTF. The CDR3 region has the DNA TGCAGTGCTAGAGATGTGGGACAGGGTGAGGAGGGCTACACCTTC. The chain links TRBV20-1 to TRBJ1-2; 9 nucleotides align to TRBD1. Trimming removed 0 bases from V and 8 bases from J; junction bases left unmatched: 10. This CDR3 region has 15 residues. Germline V gene data show CDR1 as DFQATT and CDR2 as SNEGSKA (reference sequence).

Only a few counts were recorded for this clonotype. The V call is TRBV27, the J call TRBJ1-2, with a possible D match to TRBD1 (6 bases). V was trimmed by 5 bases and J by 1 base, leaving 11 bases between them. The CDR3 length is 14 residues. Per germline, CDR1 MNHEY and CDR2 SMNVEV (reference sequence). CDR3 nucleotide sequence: TGTGCCAGCAGTAAACAGGGCTATAACTATGGCTACACCTTC. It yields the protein CASSKQGYNYGYTF.

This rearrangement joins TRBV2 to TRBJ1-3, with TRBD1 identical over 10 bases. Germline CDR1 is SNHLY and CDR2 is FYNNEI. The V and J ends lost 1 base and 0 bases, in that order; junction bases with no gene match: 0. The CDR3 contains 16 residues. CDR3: CASSEGTGGSGNTIYF. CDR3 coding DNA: TGTGCCAGCAGTGAAGGGACAGGGGGCTCTGGAAACACCATATATTTT.

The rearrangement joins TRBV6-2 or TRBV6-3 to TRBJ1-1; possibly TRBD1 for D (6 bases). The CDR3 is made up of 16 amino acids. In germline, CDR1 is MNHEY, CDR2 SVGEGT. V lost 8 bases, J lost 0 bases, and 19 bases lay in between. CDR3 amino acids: CASGLLGGDLNTEAFF. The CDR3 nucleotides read TGTGCCAGCGGACTATTGGGGGGCGACTTGAACACTGAAGCTTTCTTT.

Here the CDR3 reads CASRTNEQFF. The CDR3 nucleotides are TGTGCCAGCCGAACCAATGAGCAGTTCTTC. The chain links TRBV6-2 or TRBV6-3 to TRBJ2-1, with D unclear. Trimming cost V 8 bases and J 6 bases, with 5 bases left between them. Germline CDR1 reads MNHEY; CDR2 reads SVGEGT. The CDR3 runs 10 residues.

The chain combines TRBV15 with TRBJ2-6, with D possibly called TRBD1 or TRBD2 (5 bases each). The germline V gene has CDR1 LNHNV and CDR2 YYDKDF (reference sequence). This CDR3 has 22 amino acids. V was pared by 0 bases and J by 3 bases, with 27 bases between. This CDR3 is CATSRDRRSVMRGAHGANVLTF. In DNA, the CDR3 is TGTGCCACCAGCAGAGATCGACGTTCGGTGATGAGGGGCGCGCATGGGGCCAACGTCCTGACTTTC. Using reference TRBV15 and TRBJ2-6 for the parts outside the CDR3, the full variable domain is DAMVIQNPRYQVTQFGKPVTLSCSQTLNHNVMYWYQQKSSQAPKLLFHYYDKDFNNEADTPDNFQSRRPNTSFCFLDIRSPGLGDTAMYLCATSRDRRSVMRGAHGANVLTFGAGSRLTVL.

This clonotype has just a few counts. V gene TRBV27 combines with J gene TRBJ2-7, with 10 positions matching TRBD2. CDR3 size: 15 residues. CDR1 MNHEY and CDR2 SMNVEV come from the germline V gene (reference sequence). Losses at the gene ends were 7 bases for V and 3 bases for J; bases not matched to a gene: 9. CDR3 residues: CASTPAASGGYEQYF. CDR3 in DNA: TGTGCCAGCACCCCCGCGGCTAGCGGGGGCTACGAGCAGTACTTC.